These 20 T cell receptor beta chains share one sample of origin, sequenced in a study of cytomegalovirus exposure and HLA in healthy donors. Use of 60 Vbeta and 13 Jbeta primers characterized the PCR. The data were produced by immunoSEQ multiplex PCR, yet TCRdb's version contains in-frame clones alone and is incomplete. The sample lists around 67,000 clones; around 78% were seen once. The sequencing input was PBMCs. All receptors come from a man aged 18 to 29 in good health and CMV-seropositive.

As to this clone: Other nucleotide sequences from this sample produce the same CDR3. The chain couples TRBV29-1 to TRBJ1-1; no reliable D call. Germline CDR1 and CDR2: SQVTM and ANQGSEA. V was pared by 6 bases and J by 5 bases, with 13 bases between. The length of the CDR3 is 12 residues. CDR3 bases: TGCAGCGTCCAGGCAGGAACGACTGAAGCTTTCTTT. Protein sequence: CSVQAGTTEAFF.

The chain combines TRBV9 with TRBJ2-2; weak D call: TRBD2 (7 bases). This CDR3 contains 12 residues. The germline V gene has CDR1 SGDLS and CDR2 YYNGEE. Deletions cut 5 bases from V and 7 bases from J, with 9 bases between. CDR3 amino acids: CASRGGGGELFF. CDR3 bases: TGTGCCAGCAGAGGGGGGGGCGGGGAGCTGTTTTTT.

The rearrangement uses TRBV4-1 and TRBJ2-5, with 8 bases lining up with TRBD2. The CDR3 runs to 17 residues. V was clipped by 0 bases and J by 4 bases; unmatched bases: 10. Germline CDR1 and CDR2: MGHRA and YSYEKL. CDR3 sequence: CASSQDSGTRVGETQYF. CDR3 sequence (DNA): TGCGCCAGCAGCCAAGATTCCGGGACTAGGGTTGGAGAGACCCAGTACTTC.

The gene calls are TRBV5-1 and TRBJ1-2, with TRBD1 matching 8 bases. Germline V gene lookup returns CDR1 SGHRS and CDR2 YFSETQ. The CDR3 runs to 16 residues. V dropped 4 bases and J dropped 8; count of bases not matched to a gene: 16. The CDR3 sequence is CASSGVTGEQGLGYTF. CDR3 coding DNA: TGCGCCAGCAGCGGAGTGACAGGGGAGCAAGGGTTAGGCTACACCTTC.

The chain combines TRBV30 with TRBJ2-1, with 12 bases fitting TRBD1. This CDR3 comprises 16 residues. Germline-derived CDR1 and CDR2 are GTSNPN and SVGIG (reference sequence). With V trimmed by 1 base and J by 6 bases, 7 bases remained unmatched. The DNA for the CDR3 is TGTGCCTGGAGTGCGGGACAGGGGGCGTCGGGCAATGAGCAGTTCTTC. As protein: CAWSAGQGASGNEQFF.

V gene TRBV30 combines with J gene TRBJ2-1; 11 bases are shared with TRBD2. Germline CDR1 reads GTSNPN; CDR2 reads SVGIG (reference sequence). V was pared by 0 bases and J by 6 bases, with 1 base of the junction left unmatched. The CDR3 has 14 amino acids. CDR3 in amino acids: CAWSVLAGANEQFF. CDR3 sequence (DNA): TGTGCCTGGAGTGTACTAGCGGGAGCCAATGAGCAGTTCTTC.

The gene calls are TRBV30 and TRBJ2-1; 7 positions agree with TRBD1. Unmatched junction bases numbered 7, after V lost 2 bases and J lost 3 bases. CDR1 GTSNPN and CDR2 SVGIG come from the germline V gene (reference sequence). The CDR3 is 15 residues long. CDR3 in amino acids: CAWSNRGPLYNEQFF. CDR3 in DNA: TGTGCCTGGAGTAACAGGGGTCCGCTCTACAATGAGCAGTTCTTC.

J is TRBJ1-2 and V is TRBV5-6; D unclear. Deletions cut 0 bases from V and 1 base from J, with 4 bases between. Germline-derived CDR1 and CDR2 are SGHDT and YYEEEE. This CDR3 spans 13 amino acids. The chain's CDR3 is CASSLAGNYGYTF. CDR3 bases: TGTGCCAGCAGCTTGGCCGGTAACTATGGCTACACCTTC.

V and J are TRBV28 and TRBJ1-1, with unresolved D. This CDR3 region has 11 residues. The V gene lost 10 bases and the J gene lost 10 bases, with 16 bases spanning the gap. The germline V gene has CDR1 MDHEN and CDR2 SYDVKM. The CDR3, as DNA: TGTGCCACGAACGCCCGACGGGGAGCTTTCTTT. Translation gives CATNARRGAFF.

In the case of this clone: The junction and the germline gene differ at one end; a read error may be behind it. V and J are TRBV7-7 and TRBJ2-5, with D maybe TRBD2 (7 bases). From germline, CDR1 is SSHAT and CDR2 FNYEAQ (reference sequence). The CDR3 extends over 15 amino acids. CDR3 sequence reads: CASSFQGGGGETQYF. In nucleotides, the CDR3 is TGTGCTAGCAGCTTCCAGGGAGGGGGTGGAGAGACCCAGTACTTC.

The chain links TRBV5-4 to TRBJ2-7; 9 nucleotides agree with TRBD1. CDR1 and CDR2 (germline): SGHNT, YYREEE (reference sequence). V lost 4 bases and J lost 4; bases outside the gene matches: 3. The CDR3 runs to 13 residues. The CDR3 sequence is CASSPTGGYEQYF. The CDR3 DNA follows: TGTGCCAGCAGCCCGACAGGGGGGTACGAGCAGTACTTC.

The CDR3 nucleotides read TGTGCCTGGAGCCTGCGGGGGGATAATGAAAAACTGTTTTTT. Its translation is CAWSLRGDNEKLFF. This chain uses TRBV30 with TRBJ1-4, with D tentatively TRBD1 (5 bases). The CDR3 has 14 residues. Germline V CDR1 and CDR2: GTSNPN, SVGIG (reference sequence). V shed 3 bases and J shed 4 bases, with 12 bases lying between them.

This clone came up a few times. The V gene is TRBV18, the J gene TRBJ1-2, with D maybe TRBD1 (5 bases). This CDR3 is 15 amino acids long. V lost 3 bases, J lost 8 bases, and 19 bases lay in between. CDR1 is KGHSH and CDR2 is LQKENI in the germline V gene. The CDR3 DNA reads as TGTGCCAGCTCACCGGAGACCGGAGGGGACCGGGGCTACACCTTC. Translation: CASSPETGGDRGYTF. The whole variable domain, remainder taken from reference TRBV18 and TRBJ1-2, is NAGVMQNPRHLVRRRGQEARLRCSPMKGHSHVYWYRQLPEEGLKFMVYLQKENIIDESGMPKERFSAEFPKEGPSILRIQQVVRGDSAAYFCASSPETGGDRGYTFGSGTRLTVV.

The rearrangement uses TRBV28 and TRBJ2-6; D remains ambiguous. The length of the CDR3 is 14 residues. Germline values: CDR1 MDHEN, CDR2 SYDVKM. Trimming took 6 bases from V and 0 from J, leaving 6 bases between them. This CDR3 reads CASRSGSGANVLTF. CDR3 nucleotides: TGTGCCAGCAGATCGGGCTCTGGGGCCAACGTCCTGACTTTC.

The V gene is TRBV18, the J gene TRBJ2-3, with D possibly matching TRBD2 (6 bases). Trimming pared 2 bases from V and 5 bases from J, leaving 8 bases between. The CDR3 loop spans 13 amino acids. The V gene's germline CDR1 is KGHSH and CDR2 LQKENI. In DNA form, the CDR3 reads TGTGCCAGCTCACCAGGCGGGGAAGATACGCAGTATTTT. Amino acids: CASSPGGEDTQYF.

The chain carries TRBV30 and TRBJ2-7; TRBD2 is a possible D gene (6 bases). The CDR3 contains 18 residues. Germline values: CDR1 GTSNPN, CDR2 SVGIG (reference sequence). The V end lost 5 bases, the J end lost 4 bases, and 30 bases lay between the germline ends. The CDR3 loop reads CAWAPSGYAILTNYEQYF. Written as DNA, the CDR3 is TGTGCCTGGGCACCCAGCGGGTATGCAATCCTTACTAATTACGAGCAGTACTTC.

This clone was recorded once. The chain joins TRBV25-1 to TRBJ2-1; possible D gene TRBD2, 6 bases. The V gene's germline CDR1 is MGHDK and CDR2 SYGVNS. V was clipped by 7 bases and J by 5 bases, with 15 bases between them. This CDR3 is 14 amino acids long. In nucleotides, the CDR3 is TGTGCCAGCAAAGTCGCCGGGGGAAACAATGAGCAGTTCTTC. As protein: CASKVAGGNNEQFF.

This clone turned up a few times. The chain links TRBV6-5 to TRBJ2-4; D is perhaps TRBD1 (6 bases). V was cut by 5 bases and J by 5 bases, with 16 bases left in between. CDR3 length: 15 amino acids. Germline loops: CDR1 MNHEY, CDR2 SVGAGI. The CDR3 spells CASSPQGIYENIQYF. In DNA, the CDR3 is TGTGCCAGCAGTCCACAGGGCATCTATGAAAACATTCAGTACTTC.

The rearrangement uses TRBV5-1 and TRBJ2-1, with D tentatively TRBD1 (5 bases). The germline V and J ends were trimmed by 6 bases and 8 bases, with 15 bases remaining between them. This CDR3 has 13 residues. CDR1 and CDR2 (germline): SGHRS, YFSETQ. CDR3 bases: TGCGCCAGCAATCCCTCTGGGGCCCATGAGCAGTTCTTC. It encodes CASNPSGAHEQFF. Drawing the rest from reference TRBV5-1 and TRBJ2-1, the complete variable domain is KAGVTQTPRYLIKTRGQQVTLSCSPISGHRSVSWYQQTPGQGLQFLFEYFSETQRNKGNFPGRFSGRQFSNSRSEMNVSTLELGDSALYLCASNPSGAHEQFFGPGTRLTVL.

This clone was detected only once. The chain's CDR3 is CASSFGQATNYGYTF. DNA for the CDR3: TGCGCCAGCAGCTTCGGACAGGCCACTAACTATGGCTACACCTTC. The genes are TRBV5-1 and TRBJ1-2; 7 bases align to TRBD1. CDR3 size: 15 residues. Looked up from germline, CDR1 is SGHRS and CDR2 is YFSETQ. After removal of 2 bases from V and 0 bases from J, the junction contained 4 bases not matched to a gene.